These 25 T cell receptor beta chains came from one sample sequenced in a study of Ad26.COV2.S vaccination and SARS-CoV-2 variants. Sequenced by immunoSEQ multiplex PCR; TCRdb stores in-frame clones only, minus some. Of some 300,000 clones in the sample, over 80% are singletons; the top ten hold approximately 2%. Treatment here: around 19 received Ad26.COV2.S at low or high dose, single or two shots; five or six received placebo; per-sample allocation not given. All samples were drawn on day 63, counting from the first vaccine or placebo injection. This material consisted of peripheral blood, taken in a trial of Ad26.COV2.S vaccine versus placebo. Source of these receptors: a person aged 18 to 59 who received the Ad26.COV2.S COVID-19 vaccine or a placebo.

For the CDR3, the DNA is TGTGCCAGCAGCTCCCCGGCATCACCAACCCATTACGAGCAGTACTTC. The encoded protein is CASSSPASPTHYEQYF. The chain links TRBV11-1 to TRBJ2-7; D unresolved. Per germline, CDR1 SGHAT and CDR2 FQDESV (reference sequence). CDR3 size: 16 residues. The germline V and J ends were trimmed by 4 bases and 4 bases, with 20 bases remaining between them.

The rearrangement joins TRBV14 to TRBJ1-1; tentative D call: TRBD1 (6 bases). Germline CDR1 and CDR2: SGHDN and FVKESK. There are 14 residues in the CDR3. V was pared by 3 bases and J by 3 bases, with 11 bases between. Here the CDR3 DNA reads TGTGCCAGCAGCCAGGGGGCTGTGGACACTGAAGCTTTCTTT. Its translation: CASSQGAVDTEAFF. Variable domain in full (rest from reference TRBV14 and TRBJ1-1): EAGVTQFPSHSVIEKGQTVTLRCDPISGHDNLYWYRRVMGKEIKFLLHFVKESKQDESGMPNNRFLAERTGGTYSTLKVQPAELEDSGVYFCASSQGAVDTEAFFGQGTRLTVV.

This chain joins TRBV6-5 and TRBJ1-5, with 9 bases that match TRBD1. The J segment lost 5 bases and the V segment lost 6 bases, leaving 5 bases of the junction unmatched. The CDR3 consists of 14 residues. Germline V gives CDR1 MNHEY, CDR2 SVGAGI. CDR3 sequence (DNA): TGTGCCAGCAGCCCGGGACAGGGATATCAGCCCCAGCATTTT. It is translated as CASSPGQGYQPQHF.

In the case of this clone: Other nucleotide sequences from this sample produce the same CDR3. The chain recombines TRBV5-1 with TRBJ2-7, with D perhaps TRBD1 (6 bases). CDR3 size: 14 residues. V lost 0 bases and J lost 4, with 11 bases in between. Germline CDR1 SGHRS, CDR2 YFSETQ. The CDR3 coding sequence is TGCGCCAGCAGCTTGGTACAGGGATCATACGAGCAGTACTTC. This encodes CASSLVQGSYEQYF.

The chain links TRBV6-1 to TRBJ2-1; 10 bases are shared with TRBD2. The junction had 8 bases not matched to a gene; V was cut back by 4 bases and J by 5 bases. The V gene's germline CDR1 is MNHNS and CDR2 SASEGT. This CDR3 comprises 16 residues. The CDR3, as DNA: TGTGCCAGCAGTGCCCTCTCTAGCGGGGGACACAATGAGCAGTTCTTC. Its translation: CASSALSSGGHNEQFF.

The chain recombines TRBV7-9 with TRBJ2-7; no firm D call. The V end was cut by 0 bases, the J end by 6 bases, with 6 bases between. The CDR3 covers 12 residues. Germline V gene data show CDR1 as SEHNR and CDR2 as FQNEAQ (reference sequence). CDR3 residues: CASSLARSEQYF. Written as DNA, the CDR3 is TGTGCCAGCAGCTTAGCGAGGAGCGAGCAGTACTTC.

This chain links TRBV18 with TRBJ2-3, with D tentatively TRBD2 (5 bases). Germline V gene lookup returns CDR1 KGHSH and CDR2 LQKENI. The CDR3 is 13 residues long. V was shortened by 6 bases and J by 5 bases, with 12 bases between the two germline ends. In nucleotides, the CDR3 is TGTGCCAGCTCCCTCCGGGATGGAGATACGCAGTATTTT. Its protein is CASSLRDGDTQYF.

The gene calls are TRBV3-1 (or the pseudogene TRBV3-2) and TRBJ2-3; TRBD2 matches at 11 bases. Losses at the gene ends were 1 base for V and 2 bases for J; bases not matched to a gene: 2. The CDR3 consists of 16 residues. The V gene's germline CDR1 is LGHDT and CDR2 YNNKEL (reference sequence). The CDR3: CASSQVLAGVTDTQYF. DNA for the CDR3: TGTGCCAGCAGCCAAGTACTAGCGGGAGTCACAGATACGCAGTATTTT.

This CDR3 is CASSHYGQGAGGYTF. CDR3 nucleotides: TGTGCCAGCAGCCATTATGGACAGGGGGCTGGGGGCTACACCTTC. The J gene is TRBJ1-2, the V gene TRBV7-9; the match to TRBD1 covers 11 bases. The V gene end was trimmed by 5 bases and the J gene end by 8 bases; junction bases not matched to a gene: 10. CDR3 length: 15 residues. Germline CDR1 is SEHNR and CDR2 is FQNEAQ (reference sequence).

This rearrangement joins TRBV5-4 to TRBJ2-7; 9 bases fit TRBD2. Germline lookup yields CDR1 SGHNT and CDR2 YYREEE (reference sequence). V was pared by 4 bases and J by 7 bases, with 9 bases of the junction left unmatched. The CDR3 consists of 14 residues. CDR3 region: CASSPGTSPWEQYF. CDR3 nucleotides: TGTGCCAGCAGCCCCGGGACTAGCCCTTGGGAGCAGTACTTC. Full variable domain (missing parts from reference TRBV5-4 and TRBJ2-7): ETGVTQSPTHLIKTRGQQVTLRCSSQSGHNTVSWYQQALGQGPQFIFQYYREEENGRGNFPPRFSGLQFPNYSSELNVNALELDDSALYLCASSPGTSPWEQYFGPGTRLTVT.

This clone was detected only a few times. The V call is TRBV7-3, the J call TRBJ1-2; tentative D call: TRBD1 (5 bases). Germline V gene data show CDR1 as SGHTA and CDR2 as FQGTGA. The CDR3 runs to 13 residues. Trimming stripped 2 bases from V and 7 bases from J, with 11 bases between. The CDR3 protein is CASSLQGRAGYTF. The CDR3 coding sequence is TGTGCCAGCAGCTTACAGGGAAGGGCTGGCTACACCTTC.

The V and J genes are TRBV24-1 and TRBJ2-1; 7 nucleotides align to TRBD2. V lost 0 bases, J lost 1 base, and 11 bases stayed unmatched. The CDR3 runs 19 residues. Germline lookup yields CDR1 KGHDR and CDR2 SFDVKD. The CDR3 region is CATSDLGPSSGDSYNEQFF. The CDR3 DNA reads TGTGCCACCAGTGATTTGGGGCCGAGCAGCGGGGATTCCTACAATGAGCAGTTCTTC.

Only one count was recorded for this clone. The rearrangement joins TRBV5-6 to TRBJ2-5; D perhaps matches TRBD2 (5 bases). The ends were cut back, 4 bases at V and 2 bases at J, with 18 bases in the middle. CDR1 is SGHDT, CDR2 YYEEEE, per germline. The CDR3 is 16 amino acids. The chain's CDR3 is CASSPERADPQETQYF. The CDR3 coding sequence is TGTGCCAGCAGCCCGGAGAGGGCAGATCCTCAAGAGACCCAGTACTTC.

This chain connects TRBV5-4 to TRBJ1-1, with D maybe TRBD1 (6 bases). With 1 base removed from V and 0 bases from J, the gap between germline ends came to 13 bases. The CDR3 consists of 16 residues. CDR1 is SGHNT and CDR2 is YYREEE in the germline V gene (reference sequence). This chain's CDR3 is CASSLKVGGMNTEAFF. For the CDR3, the DNA is TGTGCCAGCAGCTTGAAGGTCGGGGGCATGAACACTGAAGCTTTCTTT.

The sample holds a few counts of this clone. This rearrangement joins TRBV28 to TRBJ2-7; D might be TRBD1 (5 bases). V was trimmed by 2 bases and J by 4 bases, leaving 12 bases between them. CDR3 length: 14 amino acids. Germline assignment: CDR1 MDHEN and CDR2 SYDVKM. The CDR3 protein is CASSLDRVLYEQYF. For the CDR3, the DNA is TGTGCCAGCAGTTTAGACAGAGTGCTTTACGAGCAGTACTTC.

This chain joins TRBV7-9 and TRBJ2-7, with D unclear. The germline CDR1 and CDR2 sequences are SEHNR and FQNEAQ (reference sequence). This CDR3 contains 12 residues. The V end lost 7 bases, the J end lost 3 bases, and 10 bases lay between the germline ends. Here the CDR3 DNA reads TGTGCCAGCAACCGGGTCGGCTACGAGCAGTACTTC. Residues: CASNRVGYEQYF.

The chain is built from TRBV12-3 or TRBV12-4 and TRBJ1-1; possible D gene TRBD1, 5 bases. CDR3 length equals 13 residues. Deletions cut 6 bases from V and 0 bases from J, with 8 bases between. The CDR3 loop is CASSLGVNTEAFF. The CDR3 nucleotides read TGTGCCAGCAGCCTGGGGGTGAACACTGAAGCTTTCTTT.

J is TRBJ1-6 and V is TRBV7-2, with 8 bases that match TRBD1. The length of the CDR3 is 14 residues. Per the germline V gene, CDR1 is SGHTA and CDR2 is FQGNSA. Germline trimming cut 4 bases from V and 9 bases from J; bases unmatched to any gene: 5. The CDR3 spells CASSSGTGGSPLHF. As DNA, the CDR3 is TGTGCCAGCAGCTCCGGGACAGGCGGTTCACCCCTCCACTTT.

This chain uses TRBV10-3 with TRBJ2-7; D possibly matches TRBD1 or TRBD2 (6 bases each). The V end lost 10 bases, the J end lost 2 bases, and 15 bases lay between the germline ends. The germline CDR1 and CDR2 sequences are ENHRY and SYGVKD. The CDR3 length is 13 residues. This CDR3 is CATLGGTTYEQYF. CDR3 bases: TGTGCCACACTAGGGGGGACCACCTACGAGCAGTACTTC.

This chain joins TRBV6-5 and TRBJ1-2, with D perhaps TRBD1 (5 bases). The CDR3 extends over 12 amino acids. V was cut by 7 bases and J by 5 bases, with 11 bases left in between. Germline V gene data show CDR1 as MNHEY and CDR2 as SVGAGI. The CDR3 DNA is TGTGCCAGCACCTACGGGGGATATGGCTACACCTTC. Translating it yields CASTYGGYGYTF.

The V gene is TRBV9, the J gene TRBJ1-1; the D is unclear. Germline CDR1 and CDR2: SGDLS and YYNGEE. This CDR3 contains 15 residues. With 4 bases removed from V and 1 base from J, the gap between germline ends came to 14 bases. The CDR3 DNA sequence: TGTGCCAGCAGCCCCGCGAAGGTCAAGAACACTGAAGCTTTCTTT. This translates into CASSPAKVKNTEAFF.

The CDR3 bases are TGTGCCAGCAGCCAAAAAGACCGGGCCAGCAATGAGCAGTTCTTC. As protein: CASSQKDRASNEQFF. This chain uses TRBV4-2 with TRBJ2-1; no firm D call. The CDR3 sequence is 15 residues long. The ends were cut back, 2 bases at V and 6 bases at J, with 14 bases in the middle. CDR1 and CDR2 from the germline V gene are LGHNA and YNFKEQ.

The chain carries TRBV6-5 and TRBJ2-5; 10 bases line up with TRBD1. This CDR3 is built from 14 residues. Germline V lookup: CDR1 MNHEY, CDR2 SVGAGI. With 7 bases clipped from V and 2 bases from J, the junction kept 4 bases outside the gene matches. In nucleotides, the CDR3 is TGTGCCAGCATCAGGGACAGGGGTCAAGAGACCCAGTACTTC. Its translation: CASIRDRGQETQYF.

The J gene is TRBJ2-7, the V gene TRBV6-5; TRBD1 aligns across 7 bases. Per germline, CDR1 MNHEY and CDR2 SVGAGI. This CDR3 is 15 amino acids long. V was clipped by 0 bases and J by 3 bases; unmatched bases: 5. The CDR3 sequence: CASSYSGQPNYEQYF. CDR3 bases: TGTGCCAGCAGTTACTCGGGACAGCCAAACTACGAGCAGTACTTC.

This sequence joins TRBV5-6 and TRBJ1-4; a weak D match, TRBD1 (5 bases). Germline V gene data show CDR1 as SGHDT and CDR2 as YYEEEE. The V end was cut by 2 bases, the J end by 7 bases, with 15 bases between. The CDR3 length is 15 residues. The CDR3 loop reads CASSFNPGRSEKLFF. CDR3 coding DNA: TGTGCCAGCAGCTTCAATCCAGGGAGAAGTGAAAAACTGTTTTTT.